This TCR beta chain is drawn from a study of blood T cell repertoires in COVID-19. Study background: Collection of acute and convalescent COVID-19 samples took place in the United States, Italy and Spain.

Only in-frame clones appear in the TCRdb table, and some are missing; sequencing was by immunoSEQ multiplex PCR. The sample includes around 130,000 clones, 82% of them seen just once. The CDR3 loop spans 18 amino acids. Germline CDR1 LNHDA, CDR2 SQIVND (reference sequence). Trimming removed 5 bases from V and 0 bases from J; junction bases left unmatched: 7. The source of this sequence is a human donor in a cohort sampled during active COVID-19. The genes are TRBV19 and TRBJ2-3; 14 bases fit TRBD2. Sequenced: peripheral blood. The CDR3 protein is CASSRLRLAGGSTDTQYF. In DNA form, the CDR3 reads TGTGCCAGTAGTCGACTACGACTAGCGGGGGGGAGCACAGATACGCAGTATTTT.